This TCR beta chain appears in the sequencing data of a study of blood T cell repertoires in COVID-19. Data came from immunoSEQ multiplex PCR; TCRdb stores just in-frame clones and leaves some out. In the table there are 85,000 to 130,000 clones, 80% to 90% of which are singletons. The CDR3 extends over 16 amino acids. The V end lost 0 bases, the J end lost 0 bases, and 10 bases lay between the germline ends. The germline V gene encodes CDR1 SGHRS and CDR2 YFSETQ. This chain uses TRBV5-1 with TRBJ2-1; D unresolved. The sequencing input was PBMCs or T cells enriched from blood (not recorded which). This TCR was recovered from a woman aged 45-65 years who had recovered from COVID-19. The CDR3 DNA is TGCGCCAGCAGCTTGGCCCCACAGCTCTCCTACAATGAGCAGTTCTTC. It encodes CASSLAPQLSYNEQFF.